The clone carrying this T cell receptor beta chain was recorded at least ten times. Its antigen is currently unknown. As the method for making TCR beta libraries, quantitative 5'-RACE with molecular barcodes was used. TCRdb fed the 5' RACE reads into MiXCR, producing one record per CDR3 protein. Of roughly 450,000 distinct CDR3 sequences in the sample, 25% to 30% were seen once. This entry belongs to a study of CD8 T cells in ankylosing spondylitis. V was pared by 6 bases and J by 1 base, with 15 bases between. The CDR3 contains 15 residues. Study observations and caveats: Roughly 8 highly homologous variants formed a TCR beta motif that appeared characteristic of ankylosing spondylitis blood. Clones linked to disease were reported to show significant enrichment in matched ankylosing spondylitis synovial fluid. Before this, some motif variants had been reported in reactive arthritis synovial fluid and blood.

This receptor was obtained from a male donor with ankylosing spondylitis. What was sequenced was blood, either unsorted or a sorted T cell fraction (not recorded which). V usage is TRBV12-3 or TRBV12-4 and J usage is TRBJ1-1, with D perhaps matching TRBD1 (5 bases). The CDR3 region is CASRPRDWGNTEAFF. In DNA, the CDR3 is TGTGCCAGCAGACCGAGGGACTGGGGGAACACTGAAGCTTTCTTT.